This T cell receptor (beta chain) stems from a study of Ad26.COV2.S vaccination and SARS-CoV-2 variants. Clones were read by immunoSEQ multiplex PCR, and TCRdb kept only the in-frame ones, dropping some. The sample has roughly 510,000 clones, around nine tenths seen once. Study-level results: Responses of T cells in total may have been underestimated by the TCR breadth and depth analyses.

Germline CDR1 LGHNA, CDR2 YSLEER. The CDR3 is 14 amino acids. V was trimmed by 0 bases and J by 3 bases, leaving 9 bases between them. Described treatment: around 19 received Ad26.COV2.S at low or high dose, single or two shots; five or six received placebo; per-sample allocation not given. Each sample was drawn 63 days after the first injection (of vaccine or placebo). Donation came from an adult in Boston who was aged 18-55 years. This clone was counted a few times. Its target is not known. The clonotype was recovered from a person aged 18 to 59 who received the Ad26.COV2.S COVID-19 vaccine or a placebo. The chain combines TRBV4-3 with TRBJ2-7; no clear D. Sequenced here: peripheral blood, sampled in a trial of Ad26.COV2.S vaccine versus placebo. The CDR3 DNA sequence: TGCGCCAGCAGCCAAGACTTCGTCGGCTACGAGCAGTACTTC. Its protein product is CASSQDFVGYEQYF.